The 29 T cell receptor beta chains below all came from one sample that was sequenced in a study of T cell changes during pregnancy in multiple sclerosis. Sequencing was performed with immunoSEQ multiplex PCR; in TCRdb, only in-frame clones are kept and a portion is missing. This repertoire shows around 83,000 clones, about 89% found once; its top ten account for less than 0.6%. This specimen was CD4+ T cells from peripheral blood mononuclear cells, taken in the second trimester of pregnancy. The receptor set was obtained from a female donor with multiple sclerosis, enrolled in a pregnancy study.

The chain combines TRBV21-1 with TRBJ2-7; the D segment call TRBD1 is taken from the table without a DNA check. TRBV21-1 is a recognized pseudogene. The CDR3 is 14 residues long. The CDR3 loop reads CASTLQGTTYEQYF. CDR3 in DNA: TGTGCCAGCACGTTACAGGGGACAACCTACGAGCAGTACTTC.

The chain has TRBV5-1 and TRBJ2-7; D ambiguous. This CDR3 region has 12 residues. V was pared by 4 bases and J by 0 bases, with 5 bases between. CDR1 is SGHRS, CDR2 YFSETQ, per germline. The CDR3 coding sequence is TGCGCCAGCAGCCGCGACTCCTACGAGCAGTACTTC. It encodes CASSRDSYEQYF.

V is TRBV6-5 and J is TRBJ1-4; the D is unclear. This CDR3 has 12 amino acids. V shed 6 bases and J shed 4 bases, with 6 bases lying between them. Looked up from germline, CDR1 is MNHEY and CDR2 is SVGAGI. The chain's CDR3 is CASRQNNEKLFF. CDR3 in DNA: TGTGCCAGCAGACAGAATAATGAAAAACTGTTTTTT.

The chain links TRBV10-3 to TRBJ2-7, with a tentative D call TRBD1 (6 bases). In germline, CDR1 is ENHRY, CDR2 SYGVKD. The CDR3 sequence is 14 residues long. The V gene lost 0 bases and the J gene lost 5 bases, with 11 bases spanning the gap. The CDR3 region is CAISESTGSDEQYF. In nucleotides, the CDR3 is TGTGCCATCAGTGAGTCTACAGGGTCCGACGAGCAGTACTTC.

This chain connects TRBV9 to TRBJ2-7, with 13 nucleotides matching TRBD2. V lost 5 bases to trimming and J lost 1 base; unmatched junction nucleotides: 12. This CDR3 has 18 amino acids. Germline lookup yields CDR1 SGDLS and CDR2 YYNGEE. The CDR3 bases are TGTGCCAGCAGTGCCGACACGGGACTAGCGGGACGGTCCTACGAGCAGTACTTC. Residues: CASSADTGLAGRSYEQYF.

This chain joins TRBV5-4 and TRBJ2-3; maybe TRBD1 (5 bases). The CDR3 is made up of 14 amino acids. V was pared by 3 bases and J by 1 base, with 9 bases between. In germline, CDR1 is SGHNT, CDR2 YYREEE (reference sequence). CDR3 sequence: CASSSGQRTDTQYF. CDR3 DNA sequence: TGTGCCAGCAGCTCTGGACAACGCACAGATACGCAGTATTTT.

This clone has just a few counts. The chain employs TRBV30 and TRBJ1-1, with a possible D match to TRBD1 (6 bases). The V gene's germline CDR1 is GTSNPN and CDR2 SVGIG (reference sequence). This CDR3 is built from 12 residues. Trimming pared 3 bases from V and 4 bases from J, leaving 9 bases between. DNA for the CDR3: TGTGCCTGGAGACAGGGCCCCACTGAAGCTTTCTTT. It codes for CAWRQGPTEAFF.

This rearrangement joins TRBV28 to TRBJ1-6; 7 bases match TRBD1. This CDR3 is 15 amino acids long. Losses at the gene ends were 5 bases for V and 10 bases for J; bases not matched to a gene: 11. Germline V lookup: CDR1 MDHEN, CDR2 SYDVKM. CDR3 coding DNA: TGTGCCAGCAGTGTACAGGGGCCCCTCCGGTCACCCCTCCACTTT. It yields the protein CASSVQGPLRSPLHF.

The chain joins TRBV9 to TRBJ1-2, with 12 bases aligning to TRBD1. V shed 3 bases, J shed 8 bases, and the junction held 8 bases outside the gene matches. Germline V gene lookup returns CDR1 SGDLS and CDR2 YYNGEE. This CDR3 contains 15 residues. CDR3 region: CASSEGTGGARGYTF. The CDR3 nucleotides read TGTGCCAGCAGCGAAGGGACAGGGGGCGCGAGAGGCTACACCTTC.

The chain combines TRBV11-1 with TRBJ1-1; D is possibly TRBD1 (6 bases). This CDR3 spans 15 amino acids. Germline V gives CDR1 SGHAT, CDR2 FQDESV (reference sequence). V lost 1 base and J lost 5, with 14 bases in between. The CDR3 loop is CASSLGGRGKTEAFF. Here the CDR3 DNA reads TGTGCCAGCAGCTTAGGGGGAAGGGGGAAAACTGAAGCTTTCTTT.

CDR3 in amino acids: CASRPGQVNTEAFF. The CDR3 bases are TGTGCCAGCAGACCGGGACAGGTGAACACTGAAGCTTTCTTT. The chain couples TRBV28 to TRBJ1-1, with 8 bases identical to TRBD1. The CDR3 consists of 14 residues. CDR1 is MDHEN and CDR2 is SYDVKM in the germline V gene. Trimming cost V 6 bases and J 0 bases; bases outside gene matches: 3.

The V and J genes are TRBV10-3 and TRBJ2-3; tentatively, D is TRBD2 (5 bases). V dropped 8 bases and J dropped 2 bases, with 14 bases sitting between them. CDR1 ENHRY and CDR2 SYGVKD come from the germline V gene. This CDR3 has 14 residues. The DNA for the CDR3 is TGTGCCATCGGGTCCGAGACTAACACAGATACGCAGTATTTT. Translated, it gives CAIGSETNTDTQYF.

V gene TRBV28 combines with J gene TRBJ1-2, with a weak D call TRBD1 (5 bases). This CDR3 is built from 14 residues. The V and J ends lost 8 bases and 2 bases respectively, with 15 bases between them. Germline V gene sequence: CDR1 MDHEN, CDR2 SYDVKM. DNA of the CDR3: TGTGCCAGCGAAGTCAGGGATTCAAACTATGGCTACACCTTC. Translation: CASEVRDSNYGYTF.

The chain employs TRBV25-1 and TRBJ2-7; D is possibly TRBD1 (6 bases). The germline gives CDR1 MGHDK, CDR2 SYGVNS. The CDR3 has 13 residues. The V gene lost 4 bases and the J gene lost 1 base, with 8 bases spanning the gap. In DNA form, the CDR3 reads TGTGCCAGCAGTGTACAGGGTTCCTACGAGCAGTACTTC. As protein: CASSVQGSYEQYF.

The V call is TRBV9, the J call TRBJ1-2, with a possible D match to TRBD1 (5 bases). Germline loops: CDR1 SGDLS, CDR2 YYNGEE. V was trimmed by 0 bases and J by 4 bases, leaving 16 bases between them. The CDR3 runs 16 residues. The CDR3 loop is CASSVEPGLGLYGYTF. In DNA form, the CDR3 reads TGTGCCAGCAGCGTAGAACCAGGGCTGGGCCTCTATGGCTACACCTTC.

The rearrangement links TRBV9 to TRBJ2-2; 11 bases map to TRBD2. J was trimmed by 6 bases and V by 3 bases; bases with no gene match: 10. The CDR3 totals 17 residues. Looked up from germline, CDR1 is SGDLS and CDR2 is YYNGEE. CDR3 DNA sequence: TGTGCCAGCAGCGCCTACGGGACTAGCGGTAGAGCCGGGGAGCTGTTTTTT. This sequence encodes CASSAYGTSGRAGELFF.

A few counts support this clone. The J gene is TRBJ2-5, the V gene TRBV7-6, with 7 bases lining up with TRBD2. The junction had 9 bases not matched to a gene; V was cut back by 5 bases and J by 0 bases. Germline V gene data show CDR1 as SGHVS and CDR2 as FNYEAQ. The CDR3 spans 16 residues. For the CDR3, the DNA is TGTGCCAGCAGCCTTTCCGGGACTACGTACCAAGAGACCCAGTACTTC. Protein product: CASSLSGTTYQETQYF.

The count of this clone is one. The CDR3 sequence: CASRQAGGPPWTGELFF. The CDR3 region has the DNA TGTGCCAGCAGACAAGCGGGAGGCCCCCCTTGGACCGGGGAGCTGTTTTTT. This chain uses TRBV7-2 with TRBJ2-2; 9 positions agree with TRBD2. J was trimmed by 5 bases and V by 6 bases; bases with no gene match: 13. This CDR3 is built from 17 residues. The germline gives CDR1 SGHTA, CDR2 FQGNSA.

This sequence joins TRBV4-1 and TRBJ1-4; 8 bases are a match to TRBD1. CDR1 is MGHRA, CDR2 YSYEKL, per germline. The CDR3 length is 16 residues. V gave up 0 bases and J gave up 7 bases; unmatched junction bases: 7. CDR3 sequence reads: CASSQDPGTGGEKLFF. CDR3 bases: TGCGCCAGCAGCCAAGATCCGGGGACAGGAGGTGAAAAACTGTTTTTT.

This chain connects TRBV2 to TRBJ1-2; D uncertain. The germline gives CDR1 SNHLY, CDR2 FYNNEI. The V gene lost 2 bases and the J gene lost 8 bases, with 12 bases spanning the gap. The CDR3 spans 13 residues. This CDR3 reads CASSEKEKQGYTF. The DNA for the CDR3 is TGTGCCAGCAGTGAAAAGGAGAAGCAGGGCTACACCTTC.

The rearrangement uses TRBV7-9 and TRBJ2-5, with 11 bases that match TRBD2. The V gene's germline CDR1 is SEHNR and CDR2 FQNEAQ (reference sequence). CDR3 length equals 16 residues. Germline trimming cut 2 bases from V and 3 bases from J; bases unmatched to any gene: 5. The CDR3 DNA is TGTGCCAGCAGCTTACGTAGCGGGGGGGCAGAAGAGACCCAGTACTTC. This encodes CASSLRSGGAEETQYF.

The chain recombines TRBV18 with TRBJ1-2; D is perhaps TRBD1 (6 bases). CDR1 KGHSH and CDR2 LQKENI come from the germline V gene. There are 14 residues in the CDR3. The V end lost 3 bases, the J end lost 7 bases, and 15 bases lay between the germline ends. The CDR3 coding sequence is TGTGCCAGCTCACCGCTCGGGACATCCGGTGGCTACACCTTC. Translation gives CASSPLGTSGGYTF.

The chain employs TRBV30 and TRBJ2-1; a possible D gene is TRBD2 (5 bases). The CDR3 runs to 13 residues. Germline V CDR1 and CDR2: GTSNPN, SVGIG (reference sequence). V lost 5 bases to trimming and J lost 3 bases, with 11 bases between them. The CDR3 nucleotides read TGTGCCTGGGGGCGGGCCTTCTACAATGAGCAGTTCTTC. Its protein product is CAWGRAFYNEQFF.

This chain uses TRBV7-8 with TRBJ2-4, with TRBD1 as a possible D gene (6 bases). CDR3 length: 17 residues. In germline, CDR1 is SGHVS, CDR2 FQNEAQ. The germline V and J ends were trimmed by 0 bases and 0 bases, with 12 bases remaining between them. CDR3 coding DNA: TGTGCCAGCAGCTTAGCGAGCGGACAGATAGCCAAAAACATTCAGTACTTC. Translation gives CASSLASGQIAKNIQYF.

The genes are TRBV6-4 and TRBJ2-2; TRBD1 is a possible D gene (5 bases). From germline, CDR1 is MRHNA and CDR2 SNTAGT. Trimming stripped 2 bases from V and 5 bases from J, with 12 bases between. CDR3 length: 15 residues. DNA of the CDR3: TGTGCCAGCAGTGACCAACCTTCAGGGACCGGGGAGCTGTTTTTT. Its translation is CASSDQPSGTGELFF.

This clone was seen a single time. This sequence joins TRBV7-2 and TRBJ2-2, with TRBD1 matching over 7 bases. The length of the CDR3 is 16 residues. V lost 5 bases, J lost 5 bases, and 11 bases stayed unmatched. Germline V gene data show CDR1 as SGHTA and CDR2 as FQGNSA. The CDR3: CASSLQTGRGTGELFF. The CDR3 DNA reads TGTGCCAGCAGCCTCCAGACAGGGCGCGGGACCGGGGAGCTGTTTTTT. The variable domain in full, completed from reference TRBV7-2 and TRBJ2-2, reads GAGVSQSPSNKVTEKGKDVELRCDPISGHTALYWYRQSLGQGLEFLIYFQGNSAPDKSGLPSDRFSAERTGGSVSTLTIQRTQQEDSAVYLCASSLQTGRGTGELFFGEGSRLTVL.

The J gene is TRBJ2-6, the V gene TRBV15; D might be TRBD1 (6 bases). The ends were cut back, 2 bases at V and 2 bases at J, with 25 bases in the middle. CDR3 length: 21 amino acids. Germline lookup yields CDR1 LNHNV and CDR2 YYDKDF (reference sequence). This CDR3 is CATSRKGAGTSAGAGANVLTF. DNA of the CDR3: TGTGCCACCAGCAGAAAGGGAGCAGGGACATCGGCCGGCGCTGGGGCCAACGTCCTGACTTTC.

This rearrangement joins TRBV2 to TRBJ1-1, with D possibly being TRBD1 (6 bases). This CDR3 has 17 residues. V was clipped by 2 bases and J by 1 base, with 17 bases between them. The germline V gene encodes CDR1 SNHLY and CDR2 FYNNEI. CDR3 protein: CASSENRPGASNTEAFF. The CDR3 nucleotides read TGTGCCAGCAGTGAAAATCGGCCAGGGGCTTCGAACACTGAAGCTTTCTTT.

This chain links TRBV30 with TRBJ1-6, with TRBD1 matching 7 bases. The V gene end was trimmed by 0 bases and the J gene end by 6 bases; junction bases not matched to a gene: 8. Germline assignment: CDR1 GTSNPN and CDR2 SVGIG (reference sequence). CDR3 size: 16 residues. The CDR3 DNA is TGTGCCTGGAGTGTACGTGGCAGGGGGGCTAATTCACCCCTCCACTTT. As protein: CAWSVRGRGANSPLHF. The variable domain in full, completed from reference TRBV30 and TRBJ1-6, reads SQTIHQWPATLVQPVGSPLSLECTVEGTSNPNLYWYRQAAGRGLQLLFYSVGIGQISSEVPQNLSASRPQDRQFILSSKKLLLSDSGFYLCAWSVRGRGANSPLHFGNGTRLTVT.